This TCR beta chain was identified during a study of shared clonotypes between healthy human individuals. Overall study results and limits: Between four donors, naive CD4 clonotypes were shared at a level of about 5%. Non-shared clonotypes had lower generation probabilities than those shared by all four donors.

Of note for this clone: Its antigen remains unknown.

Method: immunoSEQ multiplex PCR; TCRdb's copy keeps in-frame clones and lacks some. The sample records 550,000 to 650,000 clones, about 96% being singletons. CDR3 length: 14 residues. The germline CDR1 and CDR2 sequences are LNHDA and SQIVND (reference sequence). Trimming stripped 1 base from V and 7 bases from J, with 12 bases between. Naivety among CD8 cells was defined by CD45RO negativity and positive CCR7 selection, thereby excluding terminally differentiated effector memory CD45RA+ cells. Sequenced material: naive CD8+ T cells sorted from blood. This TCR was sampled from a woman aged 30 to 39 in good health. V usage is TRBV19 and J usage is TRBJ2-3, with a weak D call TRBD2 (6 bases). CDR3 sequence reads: CASSIAGTDHTQYF. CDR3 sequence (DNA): TGTGCCAGTAGTATAGCAGGGACTGACCATACGCAGTATTTT. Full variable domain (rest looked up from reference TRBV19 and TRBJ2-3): DGGITQSPKYLFRKEGQNVTLSCEQNLNHDAMYWYRQDPGQGLRLIYYSQIVNDFQKGDIAEGYSVSREKKESFPLTVTSAQKNPTAFYLCASSIAGTDHTQYFGPGTRLTVL.